One and the same sample provided the 28 T cell receptor beta chains below, sequenced in a study of OX40 agonist ivuxolimab in advanced cancers. This table comes from immunoSEQ multiplex PCR, and its TCRdb copy is limited to in-frame clones, with some not included. The sample holds about 76,000 clones, around nine tenths seen once. The starting material was CD4+ or CD8+ T cells sorted from blood, obtained in a trial of the OX40 agonist ivuxolimab. These receptors were collected from an adult with an advanced solid tumor such as melanoma, head and neck, liver or kidney cancer.

A few counts support this clone. The chain joins TRBV4-1 to TRBJ1-5; 7 positions agree with TRBD1. J gave up 5 bases and V 7 bases, and 8 bases lay outside the gene matches. The germline V gene has CDR1 MGHRA and CDR2 YSYEKL. CDR3 length equals 14 residues. CDR3 sequence: CASTRTGDHQPQHF. The CDR3 DNA is TGCGCCAGCACTCGGACAGGAGATCATCAGCCCCAGCATTTT.

This clone showed up just a few times. This rearrangement joins TRBV11-2 to TRBJ1-1; 7 bases map to TRBD1. Germline V gene sequence: CDR1 SGHAT, CDR2 FQNNGV. V was clipped by 5 bases and J by 2 bases; unmatched bases: 8. This CDR3 region has 15 residues. The CDR3 here is CASSPRQGYNTEAFF. The DNA for the CDR3 is TGTGCCAGCAGCCCGAGACAGGGATATAACACTGAAGCTTTCTTT.

The V gene is TRBV9, the J gene TRBJ2-2; no reliable D call. The germline V gene has CDR1 SGDLS and CDR2 YYNGEE. The CDR3 has 14 amino acids. V was pared by 5 bases and J by 3 bases, with 11 bases between. As DNA, the CDR3 is TGTGCCAGCAGGAACAAATCTGACACCGGGGAGCTGTTTTTT. Protein product: CASRNKSDTGELFF.

The J gene is TRBJ1-2, the V gene TRBV11-2; D unresolved. Trimming removed 2 bases at V and 8 bases at J, with 9 bases between. This CDR3 contains 12 residues. Germline-derived CDR1 and CDR2 are SGHAT and FQNNGV. The CDR3 DNA sequence: TGTGCCAGCAGCTTAATCGGGTTGGGCTACACCTTC. This sequence encodes CASSLIGLGYTF.

V and J are TRBV5-5 and TRBJ2-2; possibly TRBD1 for D (8 bases). The germline CDR1 and CDR2 sequences are SGHKS and YYEKEE (reference sequence). This CDR3 has 20 residues. The germline V and J ends were trimmed by 0 bases and 4 bases, with 25 bases remaining between them. CDR3 sequence: CASSLGTGRGLSSSTGELFF. The CDR3 DNA follows: TGTGCCAGCAGCTTGGGGACAGGGAGGGGGCTGAGTTCAAGCACCGGGGAGCTGTTTTTT.

The chain combines TRBV5-6 with TRBJ1-2; 7 nucleotides align to TRBD1. Germline trimming cut 2 bases from V and 7 bases from J; bases unmatched to any gene: 5. Germline V gene lookup returns CDR1 SGHDT and CDR2 YYEEEE. This CDR3 contains 13 residues. The DNA of the CDR3 is TGTGCCAGCAGCTTTTCAGGGGGGATTGGCTACACCTTC. This gives the protein CASSFSGGIGYTF.

V gene TRBV4-2 combines with J gene TRBJ2-7; 8 bases line up with TRBD2. Trimming at V came to 1 base and at J to 4 bases, leaving 6 bases not matched to a gene. This CDR3 region has 15 residues. In germline, CDR1 is LGHNA, CDR2 YNFKEQ. This CDR3 is CASSQGRTSSYEQYF. CDR3 sequence (DNA): TGTGCCAGCAGCCAAGGCAGGACTAGCTCATACGAGCAGTACTTC.

The CDR3 protein is CASSYSSQGGSQPQHF. The CDR3, as DNA: TGTGCCAGCAGTTACTCAAGTCAGGGGGGGAGTCAGCCCCAGCATTTT. This sequence joins TRBV6-5 and TRBJ1-5, with 7 nucleotides matching TRBD1. V was pared by 0 bases and J by 6 bases, with 8 bases of the junction left unmatched. Germline V gives CDR1 MNHEY, CDR2 SVGAGI. CDR3 length: 16 amino acids.

The chain uses TRBV30 and TRBJ1-2, with 11 bases matching TRBD1. Germline V gives CDR1 GTSNPN, CDR2 SVGIG (reference sequence). There are 13 residues in the CDR3. V was clipped by 3 bases and J by 8 bases; unmatched bases: 5. CDR3 sequence (DNA): TGTGCCTGGAGCGGACAGGGGGCCAAAGGCTACACCTTC. This translates into CAWSGQGAKGYTF.

V usage is TRBV5-8 and J usage is TRBJ1-5, with 7 positions matching TRBD1. With V trimmed by 0 bases and J by 7 bases, 4 bases remained unmatched. Germline V gives CDR1 SGHTS, CDR2 YDEGEE. The CDR3 extends over 14 amino acids. The CDR3 region has the DNA TGTGCCAGCAGCTTGGGAGGGGGCGGGCAGCCCCAGCATTTT. Its translation: CASSLGGGGQPQHF.

The chain recombines TRBV5-1 with TRBJ1-1; D unresolved. The CDR3 has 15 amino acids. Deletions cut 0 bases from V and 4 bases from J, with 13 bases between. The germline CDR1 and CDR2 sequences are SGHRS and YFSETQ. The DNA for the CDR3 is TGCGCCAGCAGCTTGGCCGGTGGGGAGAGCACTGAAGCTTTCTTT. Translation gives CASSLAGGESTEAFF.

This clone was seen just once. The chain combines TRBV30 with TRBJ1-2; tentatively, D is TRBD1 (5 bases). The CDR3 consists of 14 residues. The V gene lost 2 bases and the J gene lost 4 bases, with 14 bases spanning the gap. CDR1 is GTSNPN and CDR2 is SVGIG in the germline V gene (reference sequence). CDR3 sequence (DNA): TGTGCCTGGAGTCCCGGGGGATTTAGCTATGGCTACACCTTC. Amino acid sequence: CAWSPGGFSYGYTF.

The rearrangement uses TRBV6-4 and TRBJ2-5; TRBD2 might be the D (5 bases). Germline V CDR1 and CDR2: MRHNA, SNTAGT. The V gene lost 2 bases and the J gene lost 6 bases, with 10 bases spanning the gap. The CDR3 runs to 13 residues. CDR3 sequence: CASSDGSGKTQYF. In nucleotides, the CDR3 is TGTGCCAGCAGTGACGGGTCGGGGAAGACCCAGTACTTC.

To note about this clone: Within the sample, other DNA sequences also encode this same CDR3. The chain is built from TRBV30 and TRBJ2-1; D might be TRBD2 (7 bases). The germline CDR1 and CDR2 sequences are GTSNPN and SVGIG (reference sequence). The CDR3 runs 15 residues. The germline V and J ends were trimmed by 5 bases and 3 bases, with 17 bases remaining between them. The CDR3 here is CAWGRGAVGYNEQFF. The DNA of the CDR3 is TGTGCCTGGGGTCGGGGGGCAGTGGGCTACAATGAGCAGTTCTTC.

This chain links TRBV6-5 with TRBJ2-7, with TRBD1 as a possible D gene (5 bases). CDR1 and CDR2 (germline): MNHEY, SVGAGI. V lost 6 bases to trimming and J lost 0 bases, with 15 bases between them. This CDR3 contains 15 residues. The DNA for the CDR3 is TGTGCCAGCAGCTCGTGGGGCGGCAACTCCTACGAGCAGTACTTC. Translating it yields CASSSWGGNSYEQYF.

The chain has TRBV19 and TRBJ1-5; possibly TRBD1 for D (6 bases). Looked up from germline, CDR1 is LNHDA and CDR2 is SQIVND (reference sequence). The CDR3 runs to 15 residues. V was clipped by 3 bases and J by 6 bases, with 15 bases between them. CDR3 residues: CASSIVRGTSQPQHF. Written as DNA, the CDR3 is TGTGCCAGTAGTATCGTACGGGGGACAAGTCAGCCCCAGCATTTT.

This clone has just a few counts. J is TRBJ2-2 and V is TRBV9, with 12 bases lining up with TRBD2. The CDR3 runs to 18 residues. Trimming removed 4 bases from V and 4 bases from J; junction bases left unmatched: 11. CDR1 is SGDLS and CDR2 is YYNGEE in the germline V gene. CDR3 DNA: TGTGCCAGCAGCCCCCGGCCTAGCGGGGGGGCCGCCACCGGGGAGCTGTTTTTT. As protein: CASSPRPSGGAATGELFF. Combining the CDR3 with reference TRBV9 and TRBJ2-2 gives the whole variable domain DSGVTQTPKHLITATGQRVTLRCSPRSGDLSVYWYQQSLDQGLQFLIQYYNGEERAKGNILERFSAQQFPDLHSELNLSSLELGDSALYFCASSPRPSGGAATGELFFGEGSRLTVL.

This clone was seen more than once but under ten times. This chain links TRBV7-2 with TRBJ1-4, with D unclear. The CDR3 sequence is 13 residues long. CDR1 and CDR2 from the germline V gene are SGHTA and FQGNSA. The germline V and J ends were trimmed by 2 bases and 14 bases, with 15 bases remaining between them. The CDR3 nucleotides are TGTGCCAGCAGCTTAAGCTACGTCAGTAGCCTGTTTTTT. It yields the protein CASSLSYVSSLFF.

The CDR3 spells CASSIRLATYEQYF. Here the CDR3 DNA reads TGTGCCAGTAGTATTCGACTAGCTACCTACGAGCAGTACTTC. This chain joins TRBV19 and TRBJ2-7, with TRBD2 matching 7 bases. The CDR3 is 14 residues long. After removal of 3 bases from V and 2 bases from J, the junction contained 4 bases not matched to a gene. Germline V lookup: CDR1 LNHDA, CDR2 SQIVND (reference sequence).

This rearrangement joins TRBV4-2 to TRBJ2-2; no firm D call. CDR1 is LGHNA, CDR2 YNFKEQ, per germline. The length of the CDR3 is 16 residues. Trimming cost V 0 bases and J 5 bases, with 13 bases left between them. CDR3 coding DNA: TGTGCCAGCAGCCAAGATCTGGTAAGAGAGACCGGGGAGCTGTTTTTT. Its translation is CASSQDLVRETGELFF.

The chain joins TRBV7-2 to TRBJ2-1; perhaps D is TRBD1 or TRBD2 (5 bases each). The V gene lost 5 bases and the J gene lost 8 bases, with 19 bases spanning the gap. Germline lookup yields CDR1 SGHTA and CDR2 FQGNSA. The CDR3 extends over 15 amino acids. DNA of the CDR3: TGTGCCAGCAGCAACCGGGGCGTCCAGGGCGATGAGCAGTTCTTC. This encodes CASSNRGVQGDEQFF.

The V and J genes are TRBV5-5 and TRBJ1-2; no definite D call. From germline, CDR1 is SGHKS and CDR2 YYEKEE (reference sequence). The CDR3 covers 15 residues. V gave up 1 base and J gave up 0 bases, with 10 bases separating them. The CDR3 spells CASSLLSETNYGYTF. The DNA for the CDR3 is TGTGCCAGCAGCTTGTTAAGCGAGACTAACTATGGCTACACCTTC.

The chain combines TRBV28 with TRBJ2-5; D is unresolved. CDR3 size: 12 residues. Germline lookup yields CDR1 MDHEN and CDR2 SYDVKM. V shed 5 bases and J shed 5 bases, with 9 bases lying between them. CDR3 amino acids: CASSGPRETQYF. The CDR3 DNA follows: TGTGCCAGCAGTGGACCACGGGAGACCCAGTACTTC.

This chain links TRBV15 with TRBJ1-1, with 8 nucleotides matching TRBD1. J gave up 1 base and V 1 base, and 2 bases lay outside the gene matches. Germline values: CDR1 LNHNV, CDR2 YYDKDF (reference sequence). CDR3 length equals 15 residues. The CDR3 nucleotides read TGTGCCACCAGCAGAGGGGACAGGAGGAACACTGAAGCTTTCTTT. This sequence encodes CATSRGDRRNTEAFF.

The CDR3 protein is CASSRQNLNTEAFF. The CDR3 nucleotides read TGTGCCAGCAGTAGACAAAACTTGAACACTGAAGCTTTCTTT. The V and J genes are TRBV27 and TRBJ1-1; D not resolved. This CDR3 comprises 14 residues. Between the trimmed V and J ends, which lost 5 bases and 0 bases, there was a span of 10 bases. From germline, CDR1 is MNHEY and CDR2 SMNVEV (reference sequence).

The J gene is TRBJ1-4, the V gene TRBV5-1, with 7 bases lining up with TRBD1. The J segment lost 4 bases and the V segment lost 4 bases, leaving 4 bases of the junction unmatched. Germline CDR1 is SGHRS and CDR2 is YFSETQ. This CDR3 region has 14 residues. CDR3 nucleotides: TGCGCCAGCAGCCTCGGGACAGTTAATGAAAAACTGTTTTTT. Amino acids: CASSLGTVNEKLFF.

CDR3 sequence reads: CASSSRETQYF. CDR3 nucleotides: TGTGCCAGCAGTTCTAGAGAGACCCAGTACTTC. The J gene is TRBJ2-5, the V gene TRBV6-5; D not certain. With 4 bases removed from V and 4 bases from J, the gap between germline ends came to 4 bases. The CDR3 spans 11 residues. Germline CDR1 is MNHEY and CDR2 is SVGAGI.

This clone appeared a single time. This rearrangement joins TRBV7-3 to TRBJ2-3, with 7 bases identical to TRBD2. Germline loops: CDR1 SGHTA, CDR2 FQGTGA. The CDR3 has 14 residues. V shed 5 bases, J shed 0 bases, and the junction held 2 bases outside the gene matches. The CDR3 here is CASSPGGSTDTQYF. CDR3 sequence (DNA): TGTGCCAGCAGCCCGGGGGGAAGCACAGATACGCAGTATTTT.